This is a list of T cell receptor beta chains from one sample in a study of CD8+CD57+ T cells in acquired aplastic anemia. TCRdb reprocessed the reads via MiXCR and lists one record per CDR3 protein. The repertoire has 150,000 to 200,000 distinct CDR3 sequences, under 55% of them found once; the top ten carry 2.5% to 3%. The sequenced material came from sorted CD4+, CD8+, or CD8+CD57+ T cells (not recorded which) from PBMCs. The receptors shown here come from a human donor with aplastic anemia. The CDR3 runs from the conserved cysteine through the conserved F or W. The D gene is left open where the match is weak. The size of a clone is reported for some rows only, either as once, few or many, or as a class for expanded clones.

v_gene	d_gene	j_gene	abundance	CDR3aa	CDR3nt
TRBV10-3	NA	TRBJ1-1	many	CATTLNTEAFF	TGTGCCACGACTCTGAACACTGAAGCTTTCTTT
TRBV2	NA	TRBJ2-7	NA	CASSEYGGSYEQYF	TGTGCCAGCAGTGAATACGGAGGCTCCTACGAGCAGTACTTC
TRBV6-6	NA	TRBJ2-6	many	CASRPSPPGANVLTF	TGTGCCAGCAGACCCTCCCCCCCTGGGGCCAACGTCCTGACTTTC
TRBV3-1	NA	TRBJ2-5	NA	CASSQTRPGAQYF	TGTGCCAGCAGCCAAACCCGCCCCGGGGCCCAGTACTTC
TRBV19	NA	TRBJ2-7	once	CASSIAGDYEQYF	TGTGCCAGTAGTATAGCGGGGGACTACGAGCAGTACTTC
TRBV30	TRBD1	TRBJ2-1	NA	CAWSVVTGWGNEQFF	TGTGCCTGGAGTGTAGTGACAGGGTGGGGGAATGAGCAGTTCTTC
TRBV4-2	NA	TRBJ2-1	NA	CASSQYRYFSYNEQFF	TGTGCCAGCAGCCAATACAGGTACTTCTCCTACAATGAGCAGTTCTTC
TRBV30	NA	TRBJ2-6	few	CAWSHLWGTASSGANVLTF	TGTGCCTGGAGCCACCTTTGGGGGACGGCTAGCTCTGGGGCCAACGTCCTGACTTTC
TRBV24-1	TRBD2	TRBJ2-7	NA	CATSVKLAGGSYEQYF	TGTGCCACCAGTGTCAAACTAGCGGGAGGCTCTTACGAGCAGTACTTC
TRBV10-3	NA	TRBJ2-1	many	CAIRAESNEQFF	TGTGCCATCAGGGCTGAAAGCAATGAGCAGTTCTTC
TRBV24-1	NA	TRBJ2-7	NA	CATSDPQGTTYEQYF	TGTGCCACCAGTGACCCCCAGGGGACTACCTACGAGCAGTACTTC
TRBV12-3/TRBV12-4	TRBD1	TRBJ1-1	NA	CASTSTGVRTEAFF	TGTGCCAGCACCTCGACAGGGGTAAGGACTGAAGCTTTCTTT
TRBV20-1	TRBD2	TRBJ2-7	NA	CSAKGGGLAGTREQYF	TGCAGTGCCAAAGGGGGGGGGCTAGCGGGAACGAGGGAGCAGTACTTC
TRBV5-4	NA	TRBJ2-5	many	CASSSKGTGTQYF	TGTGCCAGCAGCTCGAAGGGAACCGGGACCCAGTACTTC
TRBV2	TRBD1	TRBJ2-7	NA	CASSGTAQYF	TGTGCCAGCTCGGGGACAGCGCAGTACTTC
TRBV11-2	TRBD1	TRBJ2-7	many	CASSKGTGDYEQYF	TGTGCCAGCAGCAAGGGGACAGGAGACTACGAGCAGTACTTC
TRBV28	NA	TRBJ2-7	many	CASSLPSREQYF	TGTGCCAGCAGTTTACCCTCCCGGGAGCAGTACTTC
TRBV6-2/TRBV6-3	TRBD1	TRBJ2-1	many	CATSSPRDRGNNEQFF	TGTGCCACTAGTTCACCCCGGGACAGGGGGAATAATGAGCAGTTCTTC
TRBV7-6	NA	TRBJ1-3	many	CASSLLPEQGGNTIYF	TGTGCCAGCAGCTTACTTCCGGAACAGGGAGGAAACACCATATATTTT
TRBV24-1	NA	TRBJ2-7	few	CAFERGGPSSYEQYF	TGTGCCTTCGAAAGGGGGGGCCCATCGTCCTACGAGCAGTACTTC
TRBV20-1	NA	TRBJ1-1	NA	CSATRGNTEAFF	TGCAGTGCTACCCGAGGGAACACTGAAGCTTTCTTT
TRBV6-1	TRBD2	TRBJ2-7	many	CASSEREGFEQYF	TGTGCCAGCAGTGAAAGGGAGGGCTTCGAGCAGTACTTC
TRBV20-1	TRBD2	TRBJ2-7	NA	CSARVAGDYSYEQYF	TGCAGTGCTAGAGTAGCGGGGGACTACTCCTACGAGCAGTACTTC
TRBV5-6	NA	TRBJ1-2	once	CASSFTGQSGYTF	TGTGCCAGCAGCTTCACGGGACAAAGTGGCTACACCTTC
TRBV7-2	NA	TRBJ1-5	NA	CASSLSTRQPQHF	TGTGCCAGCAGCTTATCTACCCGGCAGCCCCAGCATTTT
TRBV3-1	NA	TRBJ2-1	NA	CASSQQGGGRDEQFF	TGTGCCAGCAGCCAGCAAGGAGGGGGGAGGGATGAGCAGTTCTTC
TRBV9	TRBD1	TRBJ1-2	NA	CASSDGTGDFSYTF	TGTGCCAGCAGCGACGGGACAGGGGACTTTAGCTACACCTTC
TRBV27	TRBD1	TRBJ2-1	NA	CASRIDRATYNEQFF	TGTGCCAGCAGAATAGACAGGGCAACCTACAATGAACAGTTCTTC
TRBV20-1	TRBD1	TRBJ1-3	many	CSARDSGRGPGNTIYF	TGCAGTGCTAGAGATTCCGGCAGGGGGCCAGGAAACACCATATATTTT
TRBV7-3	TRBD1	TRBJ2-5	NA	CASSPEGQGETQYF	TGTGCCAGCAGCCCAGAGGGACAGGGGGAGACCCAGTACTTC
TRBV7-2	TRBD2	TRBJ2-5	many	CASSPAWTSGNQETQYF	TGTGCCAGCAGCCCAGCTTGGACTAGCGGGAACCAAGAGACCCAGTACTTC
TRBV5-4	NA	TRBJ1-4	NA	CASSLLSDSNEKLFF	TGTGCCAGCAGCTTACTGTCGGACTCTAATGAAAAACTGTTTTTT
TRBV25-1	TRBD1	TRBJ2-7	NA	CASSGSGTGPYEQYF	TGTGCCAGCAGTGGATCCGGGACAGGGCCCTACGAGCAGTACTTC
TRBV11-1	NA	TRBJ2-1	NA	CARSVRGDTYNEQFF	TGTGCCCGGAGTGTACGGGGGGACACCTACAATGAGCAGTTCTTC
TRBV7-1	TRBD2	TRBJ2-7	NA	CASSSTPAVAGGPFPYEQYF	TGTGCCAGCAGCTCGACCCCCGCGGTAGCGGGAGGGCCCTTCCCCTACGAGCAGTACTTC
TRBV6-5	NA	TRBJ1-1	many	CASRNGGKNTEAFF	TGTGCCAGCAGGAATGGGGGGAAGAACACTGAAGCTTTCTTT
TRBV5-4	NA	TRBJ1-1	many	CASSSRGMNTEAFF	TGTGCCAGCAGCTCAAGGGGGATGAACACTGAAGCTTTCTTT
TRBV6-1	NA	TRBJ2-1	many	CASKSGGRTYNEQFF	TGTGCCAGTAAAAGTGGGGGGCGAACCTACAATGAGCAGTTCTTC
TRBV25-1	NA	TRBJ2-6	many	CASLVAQGPGANVLTF	TGTGCCAGCCTAGTAGCCCAGGGGCCTGGGGCCAACGTCCTGACTTTC
TRBV10-3	TRBD2	TRBJ2-2	many	CAISLTSGSTGELFF	TGTGCCATCAGCTTGACTAGCGGGAGTACCGGGGAGCTGTTTTTT